This T cell receptor (beta chain) was retrieved from a study of beta chain features in type 1 diabetes. Findings of the study overall: Shorter TCRB CDR3s, moderately but significantly so, were found in Type 1 diabetes patients in all four CD4+ subsets.

The V gene's germline CDR1 is GTSNPN and CDR2 SVGIG (reference sequence). Trimming took off 3 bases at V and 9 bases at J, with 12 bases between the two ends. The CDR3 consists of 12 residues. Reverse transcribing all isolated RNA meant expressed TCRB transcripts were sequenced. Profiled with immunoSEQ multiplex PCR; TCRdb holds only in-frame clones, not every one. This table holds 150,000 to 200,000 clones, roughly 63% found once. A note on this clone: The antigen remains unidentified.

This TCR came from a young man with type 1 diabetes. This rearrangement joins TRBV30 to TRBJ2-1, with D perhaps matching TRBD1 or TRBD2 (5 bases each). The specimen was naive CD4+ T cells from blood. The CDR3 region has the DNA TGTGCCTGGAGGGGGGTTACTATTGAGCAGTTCTTC. This sequence encodes CAWRGVTIEQFF.